The 15 T cell receptor beta chains reported below all come from one sample, sequenced in a study of T cell responses to AZD1222 COVID-19 vaccine. Repertoires were generated with immunoSEQ multiplex PCR, while TCRdb's copy carries only in-frame clones and drops some. The data show about 140,000 clones, roughly 88% seen once. The sample in question was peripheral blood, obtained on day 0 of AZD1222 vaccination. These receptors originate from an adult in good health.

The chain recombines TRBV14 with TRBJ2-7; the D is unclear. Germline CDR1 reads SGHDN; CDR2 reads FVKESK. V lost 3 bases to trimming and J lost 2 bases, with 8 bases between them. The CDR3 runs 13 residues. Here the CDR3 DNA reads TGTGCCAGCAGCCAGTCAAGAACCTACGAGCAGTACTTC. It encodes CASSQSRTYEQYF.

The table lists this clone with a count of one. This chain connects TRBV6-1 to TRBJ1-5, with D unclear. Trimming cost V 2 bases and J 0 bases, with 8 bases left between them. Germline-derived CDR1 and CDR2 are MNHNS and SASEGT. The CDR3 loop spans 15 amino acids. CDR3 coding DNA: TGTGCCAGCAGTGAACCCGGGAATAGCAATCAGCCCCAGCATTTT. Its protein product is CASSEPGNSNQPQHF.

This chain joins TRBV5-8 and TRBJ2-2, with D unresolved. There are 14 residues in the CDR3. Germline V CDR1 and CDR2: SGHTS, YDEGEE. Trimming took 0 bases from V and 7 from J, leaving 10 bases between them. CDR3 sequence: CASSLAKAGGELFF. For the CDR3, the DNA is TGTGCCAGCAGCTTGGCCAAGGCTGGCGGGGAGCTGTTTTTT.

The chain has TRBV5-1 and TRBJ2-5; D remains unclear. Trimming pared 0 bases from V and 5 bases from J, leaving 2 bases between. The CDR3 has 11 amino acids. The germline CDR1 and CDR2 sequences are SGHRS and YFSETQ. CDR3 protein: CASSLDETQYF. CDR3 nucleotides: TGCGCCAGCAGCTTGGATGAGACCCAGTACTTC.

This clone was seen a handful of times. The chain links TRBV19 to TRBJ1-6; unclear D gene. The CDR3 contains 17 residues. Trimming pared 3 bases from V and 0 bases from J, leaving 12 bases between. Per the germline V gene, CDR1 is LNHDA and CDR2 is SQIVND (reference sequence). The CDR3 sequence is CASSMKGRSSYNSPLHF. The CDR3 nucleotides are TGTGCCAGTAGTATGAAGGGTCGGAGCTCCTATAATTCACCCCTCCACTTT.

The V gene is TRBV5-6, the J gene TRBJ1-1; D unresolved. Germline CDR1 is SGHDT and CDR2 is YYEEEE. This CDR3 is built from 14 residues. Trimming cost V 2 bases and J 0 bases, with 8 bases left between them. The CDR3 is CASSFPHLNTEAFF. CDR3 in DNA: TGTGCCAGCAGCTTTCCGCACTTGAACACTGAAGCTTTCTTT.

V is TRBV3-1 (or the pseudogene TRBV3-2) and J is TRBJ1-4; D ambiguous. Between the trimmed V and J ends, which lost 10 bases and 5 bases, there was a span of 14 bases. Germline V CDR1 and CDR2: LGHDT, YNNKEL (reference sequence). The CDR3 has 13 amino acids. CDR3 bases: TGTGCCACCGGGGTTTTAGAAAATGAAAAACTGTTTTTT. Amino acid sequence: CATGVLENEKLFF.

The chain recombines TRBV7-9 with TRBJ2-5; maybe TRBD2 (5 bases). The CDR3 has 11 residues. Trimming removed 5 bases from V and 5 bases from J, with 6 bases in between. The V gene's germline CDR1 is SEHNR and CDR2 FQNEAQ (reference sequence). The DNA of the CDR3 is TGTGCCAGCAGCAGGAGGGAGACCCAGTACTTC. Amino acid sequence: CASSRRETQYF.

This chain uses TRBV25-1 with TRBJ2-1; D gene unclear. The CDR3 loop spans 15 amino acids. The V gene's germline CDR1 is MGHDK and CDR2 SYGVNS. V was pared by 4 bases and J by 7 bases, with 17 bases between. CDR3 DNA sequence: TGTGCCAGCAGTGCGAAAGTCCGGGTGCGGAATGAGCAGTTCTTC. Its protein is CASSAKVRVRNEQFF.

The rearrangement joins TRBV30 to TRBJ1-1; D is unresolved. This CDR3 region has 18 residues. The germline V and J ends were trimmed by 0 bases and 0 bases, with 20 bases remaining between them. Germline V lookup: CDR1 GTSNPN, CDR2 SVGIG (reference sequence). The CDR3 DNA reads TGTGCCTGGAGTGTACCCTCCACAGTCGTCTTCGTGAACACTGAAGCTTTCTTT. This gives the protein CAWSVPSTVVFVNTEAFF.

The chain carries TRBV14 and TRBJ1-4; the D is unclear. Germline CDR1 SGHDN, CDR2 FVKESK. The CDR3 loop spans 16 amino acids. The V end lost 0 bases, the J end lost 4 bases, and 12 bases lay between the germline ends. Here the CDR3 DNA reads TGTGCCAGCAGCCAAGATCACGAGGGTATTAATGAAAAACTGTTTTTT. This gives the protein CASSQDHEGINEKLFF.

This sequence joins TRBV7-8 and TRBJ1-1; possibly TRBD1 for D (5 bases). The CDR3 runs 15 residues. V was pared by 1 base and J by 0 bases, with 9 bases between. Germline CDR1 SGHVS, CDR2 FQNEAQ. The CDR3: CASSLVAGMNTEAFF. The CDR3 region has the DNA TGTGCCAGCAGCTTAGTCGCAGGGATGAACACTGAAGCTTTCTTT.

The V call is TRBV11-3, the J call TRBJ2-2; D unclear. V lost 4 bases and J 3 bases, leaving 9 bases between the germline ends. Germline V lookup: CDR1 SGHNT, CDR2 YENEEA. The CDR3 totals 14 residues. The DNA for the CDR3 is TGTGCCAGCAGCTCCACGATACACACCGGGGAGCTGTTTTTT. Translation gives CASSSTIHTGELFF.

Concerning this clone itself: At the DNA level, this CDR3 is encoded by other sequences in the same sample as well. The chain combines TRBV6-5 with TRBJ1-1; D might be TRBD1 (6 bases). Trimming took off 6 bases at V and 2 bases at J, with 13 bases between the two ends. The CDR3 spans 14 residues. Looked up from germline, CDR1 is MNHEY and CDR2 is SVGAGI. Here the CDR3 DNA reads TGTGCCAGCAGCCGGGACACCCTCAACACTGAAGCTTTCTTT. The encoded protein is CASSRDTLNTEAFF.

J is TRBJ1-4 and V is TRBV10-1; 7 bases align to TRBD1. This CDR3 is built from 15 residues. CDR1 is WNHNN and CDR2 is SYGVQD in the germline V gene (reference sequence). Trimming at V came to 0 bases and at J to 8 bases, leaving 6 bases not matched to a gene. DNA for the CDR3: TGCGCCAGCAGTGAGTCGACAGGGAGAGGGGAAAAACTGTTTTTT. It codes for CASSESTGRGEKLFF.